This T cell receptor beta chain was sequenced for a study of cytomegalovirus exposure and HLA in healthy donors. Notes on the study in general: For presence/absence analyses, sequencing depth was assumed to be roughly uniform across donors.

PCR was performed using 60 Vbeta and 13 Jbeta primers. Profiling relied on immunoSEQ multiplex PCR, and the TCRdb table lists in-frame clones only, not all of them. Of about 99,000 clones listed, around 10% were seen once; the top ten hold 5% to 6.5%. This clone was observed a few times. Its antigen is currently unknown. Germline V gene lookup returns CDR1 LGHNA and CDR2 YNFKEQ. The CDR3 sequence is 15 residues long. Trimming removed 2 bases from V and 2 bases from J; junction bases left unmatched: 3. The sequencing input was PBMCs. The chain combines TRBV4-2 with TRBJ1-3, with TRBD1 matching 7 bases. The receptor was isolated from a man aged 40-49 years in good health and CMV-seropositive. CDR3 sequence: CASSQRTGTGNTIYF. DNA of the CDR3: TGTGCCAGCAGCCAACGGACAGGAACTGGAAACACCATATATTTT.